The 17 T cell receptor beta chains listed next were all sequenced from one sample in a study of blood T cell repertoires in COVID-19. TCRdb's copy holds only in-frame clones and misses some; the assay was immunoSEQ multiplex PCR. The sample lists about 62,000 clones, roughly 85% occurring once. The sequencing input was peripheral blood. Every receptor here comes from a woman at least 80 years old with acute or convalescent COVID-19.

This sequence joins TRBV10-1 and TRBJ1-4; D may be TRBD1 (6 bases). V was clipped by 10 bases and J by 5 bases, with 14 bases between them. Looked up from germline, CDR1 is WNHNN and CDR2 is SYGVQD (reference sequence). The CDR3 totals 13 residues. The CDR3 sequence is CATHREINEKLFF. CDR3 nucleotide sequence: TGCGCCACCCACAGGGAAATCAATGAAAAACTGTTTTTT.

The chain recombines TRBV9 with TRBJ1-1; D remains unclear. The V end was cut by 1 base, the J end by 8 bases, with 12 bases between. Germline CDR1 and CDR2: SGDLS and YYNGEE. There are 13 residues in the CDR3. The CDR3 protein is CASSVNPRQEAFF. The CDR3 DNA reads TGTGCCAGCAGCGTAAACCCGAGACAAGAAGCTTTCTTT.

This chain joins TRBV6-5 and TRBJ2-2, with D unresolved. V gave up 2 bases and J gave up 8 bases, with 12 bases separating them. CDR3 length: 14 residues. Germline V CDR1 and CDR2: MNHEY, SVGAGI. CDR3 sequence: CASSYGVGRGELFF. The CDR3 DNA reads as TGTGCCAGCAGTTACGGAGTCGGTCGAGGGGAGCTGTTTTTT.

CDR3 nucleotides: TGTGCCAGCAGCCTGCTTCACGGGACACATGAAAAACTGTTTTTT. Protein product: CASSLLHGTHEKLFF. The rearrangement uses TRBV7-9 and TRBJ1-4; weak D call: TRBD1 (6 bases). Trimming pared 5 bases from V and 6 bases from J, leaving 16 bases between. Germline CDR1 reads SEHNR; CDR2 reads FQNEAQ (reference sequence). This CDR3 region has 15 residues.

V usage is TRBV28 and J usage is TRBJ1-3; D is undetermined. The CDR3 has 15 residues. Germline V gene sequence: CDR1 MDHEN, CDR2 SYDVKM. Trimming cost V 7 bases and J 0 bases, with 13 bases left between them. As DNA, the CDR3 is TGTGCCAGCAAGCCCGGATGGAGCTCTGGAAACACCATATATTTT. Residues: CASKPGWSSGNTIYF.

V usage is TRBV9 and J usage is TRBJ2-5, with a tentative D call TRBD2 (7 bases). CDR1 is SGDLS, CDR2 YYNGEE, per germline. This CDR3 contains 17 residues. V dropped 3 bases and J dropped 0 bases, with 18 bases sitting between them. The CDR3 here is CASSAQGGGPNQETQYF. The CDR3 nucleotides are TGTGCCAGCAGCGCCCAAGGGGGGGGACCCAACCAAGAGACCCAGTACTTC.

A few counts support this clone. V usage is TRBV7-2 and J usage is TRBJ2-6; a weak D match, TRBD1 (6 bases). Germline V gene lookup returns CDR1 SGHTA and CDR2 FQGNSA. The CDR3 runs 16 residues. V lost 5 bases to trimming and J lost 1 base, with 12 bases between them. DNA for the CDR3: TGTGCCAGCAGCGCCCTCGGGACATCTGGGGCCAACGTCCTGACTTTC. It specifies CASSALGTSGANVLTF.

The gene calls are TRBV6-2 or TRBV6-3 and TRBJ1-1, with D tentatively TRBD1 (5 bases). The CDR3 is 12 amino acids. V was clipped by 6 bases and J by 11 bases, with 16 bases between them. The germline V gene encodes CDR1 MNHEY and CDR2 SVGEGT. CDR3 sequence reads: CASSQGARGAFF. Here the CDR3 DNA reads TGTGCCAGCAGCCAAGGGGCGCGGGGGGCTTTCTTT.

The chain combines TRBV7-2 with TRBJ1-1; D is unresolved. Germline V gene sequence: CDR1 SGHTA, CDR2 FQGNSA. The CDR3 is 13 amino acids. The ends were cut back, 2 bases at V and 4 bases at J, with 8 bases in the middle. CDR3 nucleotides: TGTGCCAGCAGCTTATCAGTTCCCACTGAAGCTTTCTTT. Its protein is CASSLSVPTEAFF.

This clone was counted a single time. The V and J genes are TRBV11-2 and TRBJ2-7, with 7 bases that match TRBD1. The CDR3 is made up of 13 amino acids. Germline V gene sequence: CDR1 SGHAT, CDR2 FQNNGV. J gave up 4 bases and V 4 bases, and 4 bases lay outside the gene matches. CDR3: CASSYGQVYEQYF. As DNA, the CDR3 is TGTGCCAGCAGCTACGGACAGGTATACGAGCAGTACTTC.

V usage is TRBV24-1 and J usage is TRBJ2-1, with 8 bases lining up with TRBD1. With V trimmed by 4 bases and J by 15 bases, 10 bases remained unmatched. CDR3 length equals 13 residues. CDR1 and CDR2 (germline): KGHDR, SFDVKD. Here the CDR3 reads CATSDHDRGVGFF. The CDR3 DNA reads TGTGCCACCAGTGACCACGACAGGGGAGTTGGGTTCTTC.

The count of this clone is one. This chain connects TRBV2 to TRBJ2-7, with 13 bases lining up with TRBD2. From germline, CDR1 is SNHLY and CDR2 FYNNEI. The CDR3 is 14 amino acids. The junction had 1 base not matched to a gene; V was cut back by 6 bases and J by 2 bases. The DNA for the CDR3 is TGTGCCAGCAGGGGACTAGCGGGGCCCTACGAGCAGTACTTC. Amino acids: CASRGLAGPYEQYF.

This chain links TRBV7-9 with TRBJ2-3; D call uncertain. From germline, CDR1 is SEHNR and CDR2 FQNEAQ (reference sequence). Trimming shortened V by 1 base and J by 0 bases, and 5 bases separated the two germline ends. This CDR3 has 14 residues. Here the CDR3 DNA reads TGTGCCAGCAGCTTAGGCCAGAGCACAGATACGCAGTATTTT. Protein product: CASSLGQSTDTQYF.

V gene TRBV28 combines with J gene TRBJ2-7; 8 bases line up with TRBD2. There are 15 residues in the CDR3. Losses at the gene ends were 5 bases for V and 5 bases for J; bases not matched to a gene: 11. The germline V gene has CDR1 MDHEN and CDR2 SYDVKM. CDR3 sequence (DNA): TGTGCCAGCAGTCAAGGAGGCGGGAGGTCCCACGAGCAGTACTTC. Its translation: CASSQGGGRSHEQYF.

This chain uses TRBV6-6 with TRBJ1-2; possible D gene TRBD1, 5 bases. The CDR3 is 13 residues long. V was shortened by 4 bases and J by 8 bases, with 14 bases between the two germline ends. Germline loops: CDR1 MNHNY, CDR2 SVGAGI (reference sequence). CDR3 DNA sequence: TGTGCCAGCAGTTCCCTGACAGACCGGGGCTACACCTTC. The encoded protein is CASSSLTDRGYTF.

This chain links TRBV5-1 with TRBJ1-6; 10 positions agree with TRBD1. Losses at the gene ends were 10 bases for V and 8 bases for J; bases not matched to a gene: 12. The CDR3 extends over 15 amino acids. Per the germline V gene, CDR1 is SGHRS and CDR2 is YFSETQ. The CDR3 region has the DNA TGCGCCTCCCAAGTCCGGACAGGGGGGGATTCACCCCTCCACTTT. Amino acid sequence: CASQVRTGGDSPLHF.

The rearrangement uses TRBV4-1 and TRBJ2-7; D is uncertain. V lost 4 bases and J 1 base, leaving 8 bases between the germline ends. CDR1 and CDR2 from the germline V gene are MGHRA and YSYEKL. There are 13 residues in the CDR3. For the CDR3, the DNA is TGCGCCAGCAGCCGTCAGGCTTCCTACGAGCAGTACTTC. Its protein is CASSRQASYEQYF.